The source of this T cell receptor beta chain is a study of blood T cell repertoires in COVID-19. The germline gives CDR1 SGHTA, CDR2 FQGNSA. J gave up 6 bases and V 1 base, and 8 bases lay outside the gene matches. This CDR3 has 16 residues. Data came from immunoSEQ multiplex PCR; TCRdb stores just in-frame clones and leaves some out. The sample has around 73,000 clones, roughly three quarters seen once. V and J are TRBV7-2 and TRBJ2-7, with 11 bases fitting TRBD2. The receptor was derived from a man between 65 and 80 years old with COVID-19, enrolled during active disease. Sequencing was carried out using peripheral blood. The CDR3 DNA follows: TGTGCCAGCAGCTTAGTGTCGCTAGCGGGAGGTCCCGAGCAGTACTTC. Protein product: CASSLVSLAGGPEQYF.